This TCR beta chain originates from a study of blood T cell repertoires in COVID-19 (dated by TCRdb to 2018 to 2021). Broadly, across the study: Collaborator samples came from the United States, Italy and Spain and covered acute and convalescent phases of COVID-19. The material from the prospective study consisted of cDNA or gDNA derived from T cells, B-cell-depleted T cells, or PBMCs. The dataset comprised deeply sampled blood TCRbeta repertoires from subjects exposed to, actively infected with, or recovered from COVID-19. The repertoires were released in a freely available public database intended as a resource for research on the immune response to SARS-CoV-2. The samples were drawn from two sources: the first 160 participants of the ongoing ImmuneRACE study, and over 1,000 subjects contributed by 6 global collaborators. Sample metadata almost always included a de-identified subject ID, COVID-19 status, age in years and sex. Where HLA class I and class II types were available, the types were taken from metadata supplied by the sample provider, not from assay-based typing. Beyond this particular receptor, the publication reports: The quantity of clinical and demographic metadata differed by source and by participant and was supplied without curation.

The CDR3 sequence holds 15 residues, the cysteine and phenylalanine included. The sequence is cut down to CDR3 DNA, 45 bases in frame from base 1. Ends trimmed: V by 6 bases, J by 3 bases; bases unmatched to a gene: 10. As encoded in the germline V gene, CDR1 is KGHSH while CDR2 is LQKENI. As to this clone: What antigen it recognizes has not been identified. Qualities for individual bases were not recorded, and no much larger clone is one base off.

In the prospective study, participants were roughly 18 to 100 years old, resided in about two dozen geographic areas of the United States, and were enrolled through a virtual design. In the prospective study, participants were assigned to cohorts based on the clinical history participants reported in a screening survey and a study questionnaire. For ImmuneRACE Cohort 3, a participant was defined as recovered based on two consecutive negative NP/OP PCR tests, clearance by a healthcare professional, or resolution of symptoms. In the prospective study, mobile phlebotomists collected whole blood, serum and a nasopharyngeal or oropharyngeal swab from each participant. Additional blood draws and questionnaires over an approximately 2-month period could optionally be provided by prospective study participants. Before DNA extraction, prospective study blood samples were shipped either frozen or at room temperature.

TCRbeta CDR3 regions were amplified from genomic DNA by means of the immunoSEQ Assay, a bias-controlled multiplex PCR. Under the source paper's analysis protocol: Nucleated cell counts per sample were estimated from amplification of reference gene primers within the assay. To quantify the absolute abundance of each unique TCRbeta CDR3 rearrangement, sequence reads were collapsed and filtered. For each sample, productive Simpson clonality was calculated as the square root of Simpson's diversity index across productive rearrangements. Here the immuneACCESS table is served through TCRdb, limited to in-frame sequences with V and J called. Missing clones are a known gap in these copies; in checked studies unresolved V genes cover under half, and the rest lacks a known reason. Clone size and V and J calls were adopted from that table, with D and trimming inferred from the DNA. This sample lists just over 350,000 clones; over 75% were detected once. The top ten hold around 3% of the sample.

Sequencing was performed on PBMCs or T cells enriched from blood (not recorded which). This TCR came from a woman aged 30 to 39 who had recovered from COVID-19. The chain is assembled from TRBV18 and TRBJ1-2, with 7 junctional bases fitting TRBD1. The CDR3 corresponds to CASSPIQGEHYGYTF. The sequenced DNA is TGTGCCAGCTCGCCCATCCAGGGGGAACACTATGGCTACACCTTC.